This TCR beta chain was found in a study of blood T cell repertoires in COVID-19 (dated by TCRdb to the early 2020s). With respect to the entire study: Samples from collaborators originated in the United States, Italy and Spain and spanned both the acute and convalescent phases of COVID-19. The prospective study material was composed of cDNA or gDNA derived from T cells, B-cell-depleted T cells, or PBMCs. Deeply sampled blood TCRbeta repertoires from subjects exposed to, actively infected with, or recovered from COVID-19 were included in the dataset. The repertoires were made available in a free public database intended to serve as a resource for research on the immune response to SARS-CoV-2. Samples were obtained from the ongoing ImmuneRACE study (first 160 participants) and from some 1,300 subjects provided by 6 global collaborators. The sample metadata nearly always contained a de-identified subject ID, COVID-19 status, age in years and sex. Where available, HLA class I and class II types were taken from metadata supplied by the sample provider and were not determined by assay-based typing.

Whole blood was collected in K2EDTA tubes by collaborating institutions according to the institutions' own protocols. For TCRbeta analysis, collaborator samples were shipped as frozen whole blood, as isolated PBMCs, or as DNA extracted from either sample type. Findings and caveats that apply to the study as a whole: Clinical and demographic metadata were provided uncurated, with the amount varying by source and participant.

There are 20 amino acids in the CDR3, from cysteine to phenylalanine inclusive. Of the read, only the CDR3 DNA is kept; its 60 bases are in frame from base 1. Trimming takes 3 bases off V and 8 bases off J; junction bases not matched to a gene: 17. According to the germline V gene, CDR1 reads KGHDR and CDR2 reads SFDVKD. Details on this clone: This receptor's antigen is unknown. One base away there is no much larger clone; base qualities are not given.

The immunoSEQ Assay, a bias-controlled multiplex PCR, was used to amplify TCRbeta CDR3 regions from genomic DNA. Regarding the original processing steps: Within the assay, amplification of reference gene primers was used to estimate how many nucleated cells each sample contained. To quantify the absolute abundance of each unique TCRbeta CDR3 rearrangement, sequence reads were collapsed and filtered. For each sample, productive Simpson clonality was calculated as the square root of Simpson's diversity index across productive rearrangements. The clones in this table, taken by TCRdb from immuneACCESS, are in-frame only. Not every clone is retained; where verified, under half of the shortfall comes from an unresolved V gene, and the cause of the rest is unknown. V and J calls and clone size are copied from that table; D and trimming were computed from the DNA. The sample profile shows around 300,000 clones; approximately 88% of them were found once. In total, the top ten clones hold approximately 4% of the sample.

Sequenced input: peripheral blood. The chain couples TRBV24-1 to TRBJ2-1, with 14 bases matching TRBD2. The TCR comes from a woman aged 50 to 65 with active or convalescent COVID-19. The DNA sequence reads TGTGCCACCAGTGATCGCCGCATCAAACCGGGACTAGCGGGAGTAGATGAGCAGTTCTTC. It translates to CATSDRRIKPGLAGVDEQFF.